Below are 21 T cell receptor beta chains sequenced from a single sample in a study of regulatory T cells in long-lasting Graves disease. Construction of the TCR beta libraries employed iRepertoire HTBI primers in conjunction with Arm-PCR of CDR3 regions. TCRdb reprocessed the multiplex PCR reads with MiXCR, giving one entry per CDR3 protein. The repertoire holds over 200,000 distinct CDR3 sequences, with approximately 16% as singletons. Time point reported: newly diagnosed GD, antithyroid drugs for less than 3 months. PBMC RNA was the source of the TCR library. Sequences were derived from peripheral blood mononuclear cells (PBMCs), sampled at new diagnosis, from a patient treated with antithyroid drugs. These receptor sequences come from a female donor with Graves disease.

This clonotype has at least ten counts. The chain has TRBV20-1 and TRBJ1-1; D is unclear. Trimming removed 4 bases at V and 0 bases at J, with 9 bases between. CDR1 DFQATT and CDR2 SNEGSKA come from the germline V gene (reference sequence). The CDR3 has 13 residues. The DNA for the CDR3 is TGCAGTGCTAACATTGGGGTGAACACTGAAGCTTTCTTT. Protein product: CSANIGVNTEAFF.

The chain carries TRBV20-1 and TRBJ1-1, with a tentative D call TRBD1 (6 bases). Germline CDR1 DFQATT, CDR2 SNEGSKA (reference sequence). There are 15 residues in the CDR3. V was trimmed by 0 bases and J by 0 bases, leaving 11 bases between them. CDR3 nucleotides: TGCAGTGCTAGAGAGGGGGGCGGGTTGAACACTGAAGCTTTCTTT. This codes for CSAREGGGLNTEAFF.

This clonotype was seen more than once but under ten times. The rearrangement links TRBV20-1 to TRBJ2-7; possibly TRBD2 for D (5 bases). Germline V gene sequence: CDR1 DFQATT, CDR2 SNEGSKA (reference sequence). This CDR3 is 16 amino acids long. V lost 1 base and J lost 6, with 22 bases in between. The CDR3 loop reads CSARAVQNSDRGEQYF. CDR3 bases: TGCAGTGCTAGAGCGGTTCAAAATTCCGATCGGGGCGAGCAGTACTTC.

This clonotype has a count of ten or more. The chain joins TRBV5-1 to TRBJ2-7; a weak D match, TRBD2 (6 bases). The CDR3 spans 14 residues. The germline V and J ends were trimmed by 2 bases and 3 bases, with 12 bases remaining between them. Germline V CDR1 and CDR2: SGHRS, YFSETQ. CDR3 coding DNA: TGCGCCAGCAGCTTAGACAAGGAGGGCTACGAGCAGTACTTC. It is translated as CASSLDKEGYEQYF.

This clonotype was recorded at least ten times. The rearrangement uses TRBV11-2 and TRBJ2-7; TRBD1 is a possible D gene (7 bases). Trimming took off 1 base at V and 4 bases at J, with 11 bases between the two ends. The CDR3 loop spans 14 amino acids. Germline V lookup: CDR1 SGHAT, CDR2 FQNNGV. This chain's CDR3 is CASSLAGGTYEQYF. CDR3 nucleotide sequence: TGTGCCAGCAGCTTAGCAGGGGGGACGTACGAGCAGTACTTC.

This clonotype was picked up a small number of times. V is TRBV19 and J is TRBJ2-2; D not resolved. Deletions cut 3 bases from V and 5 bases from J, with 10 bases between. The CDR3 length is 14 residues. Germline V gives CDR1 LNHDA, CDR2 SQIVND (reference sequence). The CDR3 region is CASSMLGSTGELFF. Written as DNA, the CDR3 is TGTGCCAGTAGTATGCTAGGATCAACCGGGGAGCTGTTTTTT. Full variable domain (missing parts from reference TRBV19 and TRBJ2-2): DGGITQSPKYLFRKEGQNVTLSCEQNLNHDAMYWYRQDPGQGLRLIYYSQIVNDFQKGDIAEGYSVSREKKESFPLTVTSAQKNPTAFYLCASSMLGSTGELFFGEGSRLTVL.

The chain links TRBV6-1 to TRBJ2-2; 8 positions agree with TRBD2. The CDR3 spans 15 residues. Trimming cost V 10 bases and J 1 base; bases outside gene matches: 8. Germline V lookup: CDR1 MNHNS, CDR2 SASEGT. The CDR3 sequence is CATRGLAENTGELFF. For the CDR3, the DNA is TGTGCCACTCGCGGACTAGCCGAGAACACCGGGGAGCTGTTTTTT.

Regarding this clonotype: This likely traces to a read error, being one base from a far larger clone. This rearrangement joins TRBV6-8 to TRBJ2-3; D is unresolved. CDR3 length equals 13 residues. The germline V gene has CDR1 MNHGY and CDR2 SAAAGT. V lost 8 bases and J 4 bases, leaving 13 bases between the germline ends. The CDR3 DNA reads TGTGCCAGCGGTCCCAATCTACCAGATACGCAGTATTTT. Translating it yields CASGPNLPDTQYF.

Comments on this clonotype: This likely traces to a read error, being one base from a far larger clone. The conserved phenylalanine or tryptophan normally closing the CDR3 is absent here, so this likely arose from a read error. CDR3 sequence: CASSNRLAGAVDTQYL. CDR3 sequence (DNA): TGTGCCAGCAGTAATCGACTAGCGGGAGCGGTAGATACGCAGTATCTT. The chain couples TRBV11-3 to TRBJ2-3; 12 bases fit TRBD2. Germline values: CDR1 SGHNT, CDR2 YENEEA. Losses at the gene ends were 6 bases for V and 5 bases for J; bases not matched to a gene: 9. The CDR3 is 16 amino acids.

This clonotype was detected many times. This chain links TRBV18 with TRBJ1-5, with 9 bases fitting TRBD1. The V and J ends lost 5 bases and 3 bases, in that order; junction bases with no gene match: 8. The germline V gene encodes CDR1 KGHSH and CDR2 LQKENI. The CDR3 spans 16 residues. The CDR3 is CASSSRQGGNNQPQHF. The CDR3 coding sequence is TGTGCCAGCTCATCCAGACAGGGGGGCAACAATCAGCCCCAGCATTTT.

This clonotype was observed many times. The chain employs TRBV6-5 and TRBJ2-7; 7 nucleotides match TRBD2. The germline V gene encodes CDR1 MNHEY and CDR2 SVGAGI. Trimming removed 4 bases from V and 6 bases from J; junction bases left unmatched: 12. The CDR3 is 15 amino acids. CDR3 region: CASSSPALAEIEQYF. The CDR3 coding sequence is TGTGCCAGCAGTTCCCCCGCCCTAGCGGAAATCGAGCAGTACTTC.

This clonotype was seen a single time. The CDR3 reads CATTTAGVRGGEQYF. The CDR3 DNA reads TGTGCCACCACCACCGCGGGAGTCCGGGGGGGTGAGCAGTACTTC. The V call is TRBV15, the J call TRBJ2-7; 8 nucleotides align to TRBD2. After removal of 7 bases from V and 7 bases from J, the junction contained 15 bases not matched to a gene. CDR3 length: 15 amino acids. Germline loops: CDR1 LNHNV, CDR2 YYDKDF (reference sequence).

This clonotype was seen more than once but under ten times. CDR3 DNA: TGCGCCAGCAGCTGGGCGGGGGCCGAGAATGAAAAACTGTTTTTT. Its translation: CASSWAGAENEKLFF. This rearrangement joins TRBV5-1 to TRBJ1-4; possibly TRBD1 for D (6 bases). Trimming shortened V by 3 bases and J by 5 bases, and 14 bases separated the two germline ends. This CDR3 has 15 amino acids. The germline gives CDR1 SGHRS, CDR2 YFSETQ.

The V call is TRBV19, the J call TRBJ1-5, with D possibly TRBD1 on 6 matching bases. CDR3 size: 14 residues. Trimming removed 3 bases at V and 5 bases at J, with 11 bases between. Germline assignment: CDR1 LNHDA and CDR2 SQIVND (reference sequence). CDR3: CASSIWGADQPQHF. The CDR3 DNA is TGTGCCAGTAGTATTTGGGGGGCTGATCAGCCCCAGCATTTT.

The chain has TRBV7-2 and TRBJ1-2, with a possible D match to TRBD1 (5 bases). The V and J ends lost 1 base and 6 bases respectively, with 18 bases between them. CDR3 length: 16 residues. Germline assignment: CDR1 SGHTA and CDR2 FQGNSA. DNA of the CDR3: TGTGCCAGCAGCTTAGATGAAGCCGACCAGGGAAATGGCTACACCTTC. As protein: CASSLDEADQGNGYTF.

This clonotype was seen more than once but under ten times. With a much larger clone just one base away, this may be a read error. DNA for the CDR3: TGTGCCAGCAGCGCCCACAAGGTTGGTGAAAAACTGTTTTTT. It yields the protein CASSAHKVGEKLFF. The V and J genes are TRBV9 and TRBJ1-4; D uncertain. The CDR3 sequence is 14 residues long. Looked up from germline, CDR1 is SGDLS and CDR2 is YYNGEE. The V gene lost 3 bases and the J gene lost 7 bases, with 13 bases spanning the gap. The full variable domain, in which reference TRBV9 and TRBJ1-4 provide the parts outside the CDR3, is DSGVTQTPKHLITATGQRVTLRCSPRSGDLSVYWYQQSLDQGLQFLIQYYNGEERAKGNILERFSAQQFPDLHSELNLSSLELGDSALYFCASSAHKVGEKLFFGSGTQLSVL.

V gene TRBV19 combines with J gene TRBJ2-5; 9 nucleotides match TRBD2. J lost 1 base, V lost 4 bases, and 7 bases had no gene match. Germline V lookup: CDR1 LNHDA, CDR2 SQIVND (reference sequence). The CDR3 contains 16 residues. The CDR3 nucleotides are TGTGCCAGTAGTAAAAGACTAGCGGTGGGCCAAGAGACCCAGTACTTC. Translating gives CASSKRLAVGQETQYF.

The table lists this clonotype with many counts. J is TRBJ2-7 and V is TRBV6-1; D ambiguous. CDR3 size: 12 residues. The germline gives CDR1 MNHNS, CDR2 SASEGT. Trimming removed 6 bases at V and 3 bases at J, with 9 bases between. The CDR3 is CASRLTRYEQYF. As DNA, the CDR3 is TGTGCCAGCAGACTCACTCGCTACGAGCAGTACTTC.

Ten or more counts support this clonotype. The J gene is TRBJ2-3, the V gene TRBV25-1; 13 positions agree with TRBD2. The CDR3 covers 16 residues. J gave up 2 bases and V 4 bases, and 3 bases lay outside the gene matches. Germline V gene data show CDR1 as MGHDK and CDR2 as SYGVNS. CDR3 loop: CASSVGTSGTTDTQYF. The CDR3 bases are TGTGCCAGCAGTGTCGGGACTAGCGGGACCACAGATACGCAGTATTTT.

This clonotype was counted ten times or more. The chain couples TRBV7-2 to TRBJ2-3; D not resolved. The length of the CDR3 is 13 residues. Trimming stripped 5 bases from V and 2 bases from J, with 8 bases between. The germline V gene has CDR1 SGHTA and CDR2 FQGNSA. CDR3 DNA: TGTGCCAGCAGCGGTAGATTCACAGATACGCAGTATTTT. Translating it yields CASSGRFTDTQYF.

This clonotype was counted at least ten times. The chain is built from TRBV18 and TRBJ1-2; TRBD1 might be the D (5 bases). The CDR3 is 16 residues long. CDR1 and CDR2 (germline): KGHSH, LQKENI. The V gene lost 3 bases and the J gene lost 8 bases, with 22 bases spanning the gap. The CDR3 DNA is TGTGCCAGCTCACCCAATCTCGGGACGGCGGTCCGGGGCTACACCTTC. Protein sequence: CASSPNLGTAVRGYTF.